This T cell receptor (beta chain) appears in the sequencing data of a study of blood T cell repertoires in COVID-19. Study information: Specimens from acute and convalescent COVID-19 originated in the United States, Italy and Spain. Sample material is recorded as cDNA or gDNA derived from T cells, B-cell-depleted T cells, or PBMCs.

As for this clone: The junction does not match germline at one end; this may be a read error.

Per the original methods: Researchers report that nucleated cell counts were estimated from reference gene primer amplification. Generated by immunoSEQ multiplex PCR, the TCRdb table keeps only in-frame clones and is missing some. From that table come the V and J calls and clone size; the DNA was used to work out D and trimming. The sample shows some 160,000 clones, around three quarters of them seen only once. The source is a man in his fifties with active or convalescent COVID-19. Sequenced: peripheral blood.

The CDR3 DNA follows: TGCGCCAGCAGCACAGGGGGCTCCCACGAGCAGTACTTC. Amino acids: CASSTGGSHEQYF. This chain connects TRBV5-1 to TRBJ2-7, with 9 bases fitting TRBD1. This CDR3 is built from 13 residues. Germline V gene sequence: CDR1 SGHRS, CDR2 YFSETQ. The whole variable domain, filled in from reference TRBV5-1 and TRBJ2-7, reads KAGVTQTPRYLIKTRGQQVTLSCSPISGHRSVSWYQQTPGQGLQFLFEYFSETQRNKGNFPGRFSGRQFSNSRSEMNVSTLELGDSALYLCASSTGGSHEQYFGPGTRLTVT.